The next 5 T cell receptor beta chains were all read from a single sample in a study of blood T cell repertoires in COVID-19. Sequenced by immunoSEQ multiplex PCR; TCRdb stores in-frame clones only, minus some. The sample has about 210,000 clones; 86% are singletons. Sample: peripheral blood. The receptors derive from a woman in her 70s with acute or convalescent COVID-19.

This clone was observed once. CDR3 sequence: CASSTTGPRDQPQHF. Here the CDR3 DNA reads TGTGCCAGTAGTACTACAGGGCCCCGGGATCAGCCCCAGCATTTT. The chain links TRBV19 to TRBJ1-5; tentative D call: TRBD1 (6 bases). Germline CDR1 reads LNHDA; CDR2 reads SQIVND (reference sequence). The length of the CDR3 is 15 residues. V lost 4 bases and J 5 bases, leaving 15 bases between the germline ends.

V and J are TRBV5-1 and TRBJ1-1; 9 positions agree with TRBD1. The CDR3 length is 16 residues. CDR1 SGHRS and CDR2 YFSETQ come from the germline V gene. V was clipped by 4 bases and J by 2 bases; unmatched bases: 9. CDR3 DNA sequence: TGCGCCAGCAGCCAAAGGCGGACAGGGGATAACACTGAAGCTTTCTTT. It yields the protein CASSQRRTGDNTEAFF.

The genes are TRBV12-3 or TRBV12-4 and TRBJ2-5; TRBD2 is a possible D gene (5 bases). Between the trimmed V and J ends, which lost 3 bases and 2 bases, there was a span of 7 bases. CDR3 size: 13 residues. In nucleotides, the CDR3 is TGTGCCAGCAGTTTTAAGCGGCAAGAGACCCAGTACTTC. It specifies CASSFKRQETQYF.

This sequence joins TRBV28 and TRBJ2-5, with D perhaps TRBD2 (6 bases). Germline CDR1 is MDHEN and CDR2 is SYDVKM. The CDR3 is made up of 13 amino acids. Trimming removed 6 bases from V and 5 bases from J, with 13 bases in between. This CDR3 reads CASRGGIRETQYF. CDR3 coding DNA: TGTGCCAGCAGAGGCGGGATAAGGGAGACCCAGTACTTC.

In its sample, this clone was seen once. J is TRBJ2-3 and V is TRBV5-1, with 7 bases identical to TRBD1. Germline V lookup: CDR1 SGHRS, CDR2 YFSETQ. V trimming: 6 bases; J trimming: 4 bases; junction bases outside the gene matches: 8. There are 14 residues in the CDR3. The CDR3 loop reads CASKIDQGADTQYF. DNA for the CDR3: TGCGCCAGCAAGATTGACCAGGGGGCAGATACGCAGTATTTT.